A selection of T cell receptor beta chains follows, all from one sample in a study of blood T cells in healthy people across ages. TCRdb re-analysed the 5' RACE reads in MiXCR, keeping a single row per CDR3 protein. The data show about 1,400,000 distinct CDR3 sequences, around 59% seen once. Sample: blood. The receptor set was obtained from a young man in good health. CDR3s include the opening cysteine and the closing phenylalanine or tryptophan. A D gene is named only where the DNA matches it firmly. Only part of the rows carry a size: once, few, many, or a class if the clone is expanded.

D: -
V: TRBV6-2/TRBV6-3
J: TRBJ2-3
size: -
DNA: TGTGCCAGCAGTGGGCCCTTAGCGGCAGATACGCAGTATTTT
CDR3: CASSGPLAADTQYF

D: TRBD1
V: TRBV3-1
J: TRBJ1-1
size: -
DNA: TGTGCCAGCAGCCAAAAGGGGGCTGGAGAGGAAGCTTTCTTT
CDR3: CASSQKGAGEEAFF

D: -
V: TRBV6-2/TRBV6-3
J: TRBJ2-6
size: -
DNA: TGTGCCACCACCACGAGGCAGGTGCTACTGGGTGGGGCCAACGTCCTGACTTTC
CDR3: CATTTRQVLLGGANVLTF

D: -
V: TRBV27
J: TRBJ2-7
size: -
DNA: TGTGCCAGCAAATTGGGGGATGGGGCCGGCGAGCAGTACTTC
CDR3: CASKLGDGAGEQYF

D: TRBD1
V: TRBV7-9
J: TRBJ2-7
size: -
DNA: TGTGCCAGCATCCCACCTAGGGGACAGGGCGATTACGAGCAGTACTTC
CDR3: CASIPPRGQGDYEQYF

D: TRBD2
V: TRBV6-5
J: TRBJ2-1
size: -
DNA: TGTGCCAGCAGGGGGAAGGGACTAGTGGCCTACAATGAGCAGTTCTTC
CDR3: CASRGKGLVAYNEQFF

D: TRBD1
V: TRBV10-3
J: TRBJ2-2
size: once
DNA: TGTGCCGTTACAGGGGGCATTAGCACCGGGGAGCTGTTTTTT
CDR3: CAVTGGISTGELFF

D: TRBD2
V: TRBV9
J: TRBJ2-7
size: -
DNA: TGTGCCAGCAGCGTAGCAGGGACTAGCTCCTACGAGCAGTACTTC
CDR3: CASSVAGTSSYEQYF

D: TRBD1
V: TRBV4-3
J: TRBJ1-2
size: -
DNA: TGCGCCAGCAGCCGACACGGGACAGGGTCCCGATATGGCTACACCTTC
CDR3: CASSRHGTGSRYGYTF

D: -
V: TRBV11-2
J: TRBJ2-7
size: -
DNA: TGTGCCGGCAGCTTAGTCGGGGGAATCAACGAGCAGTACTTC
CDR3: CAGSLVGGINEQYF

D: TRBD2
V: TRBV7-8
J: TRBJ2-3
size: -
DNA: TGTGCCAGCAGCTCTACTAGCGGGAGGGCCCGCACAGATACGCAGTATTTT
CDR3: CASSSTSGRARTDTQYF

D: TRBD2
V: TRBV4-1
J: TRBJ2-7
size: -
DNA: TGCGCCAGCAGCCTCCGACTAGCGGGAACCCAACGGAGCTCCTACGAGCAGTACTTC
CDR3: CASSLRLAGTQRSSYEQYF

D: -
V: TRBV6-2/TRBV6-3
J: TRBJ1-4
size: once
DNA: TGTGCCAGCAGTCAAAACAGGGACAAACTGTTTTTT
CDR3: CASSQNRDKLFF

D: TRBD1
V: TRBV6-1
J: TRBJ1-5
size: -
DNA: TGTGCCAGCAGTGAAGGACAGGGGAGGTACGGCAATCAGCCCCAGCATTTT
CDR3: CASSEGQGRYGNQPQHF

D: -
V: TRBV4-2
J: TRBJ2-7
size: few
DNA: TGCGCCAGCAGCCAAGAAGGACTCTACGAGCAGTACTTC
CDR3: CASSQEGLYEQYF

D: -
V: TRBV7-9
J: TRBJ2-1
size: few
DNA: TGTGCCAGCAGCCCATTAGGGGGGGCAGATGAGCAGTTCTTC
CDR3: CASSPLGGADEQFF

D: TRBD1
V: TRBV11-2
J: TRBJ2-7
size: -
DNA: TGTGCCAGCAGCTTACAGGGGGAAAGAGACGAGCAGTACTTC
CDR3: CASSLQGERDEQYF

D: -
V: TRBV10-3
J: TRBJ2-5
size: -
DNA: TGTGCCATCAGTGGGGACGGTGCAGAGACCCAGTACTTC
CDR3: CAISGDGAETQYF

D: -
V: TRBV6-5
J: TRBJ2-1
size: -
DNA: TGTGCCAGCGGTTATAGGGGGGATCACAATGAGCAGTTCTTC
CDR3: CASGYRGDHNEQFF